The source of this TCR beta chain is a study of regulatory T cells in long-lasting Graves disease. For TCR beta, libraries came from iRepertoire HTBI primers and Arm-PCR of CDR3 regions. TCRdb re-called the multiplex PCR reads through MiXCR, storing one row per CDR3 protein. The sample consists of approximately 400,000 distinct CDR3 sequences, less than 25% of them appearing once. This clonotype was detected only a few times. Sample time point: persistent/refractory GD, antithyroid drugs over 5 years with positive TRAb. Construction of the TCR library relied on RNA isolated from PBMCs. Unmatched junction bases numbered 5, after V lost 5 bases and J lost 3 bases. This CDR3 has 15 residues. Germline V gene data show CDR1 as MNHNS and CDR2 as SASEGT.

Source: peripheral blood mononuclear cells (PBMCs), taken when the disease was refractory, from a patient treated with antithyroid drugs. The rearrangement uses TRBV6-1 and TRBJ2-2; TRBD2 aligns across 8 bases. The receptor was derived from a female donor with Graves disease. DNA for the CDR3: TGTGCCAGCAGTAGAGCGGGAGTGTACACCGGGGAGCTGTTTTTT. Translated, it gives CASSRAGVYTGELFF.